The clone carrying this T cell receptor (beta chain) came up many times. The antigen remains undetermined. CDR3 length: 12 residues. The V and J ends lost 3 bases and 5 bases respectively, with 7 bases between them. The data originate from a study of T-cell memory formation after mild COVID-19. Findings of the study overall: Some SARS-CoV-2-responding clones were already detected in memory before infection. Clones that got smaller from day 15 to 85 had even CD4/CD8, while clones growing later tipped toward CD4+.

TCRdb itself ran the 5' RACE reads through MiXCR, one entry per CDR3 protein. The sample lists 310,000 or so distinct CDR3 sequences, 15% seen once, with 22% in the top ten. The sequence was collected from a man aged 18 to 29 who had mild COVID-19 (a few samples of this study predate the infection). Cell type and time point are not known. Sequencing was carried out using PBMCs or a T cell subset sorted from them (not recorded which). The rearrangement uses TRBV12-3 or TRBV12-4 and TRBJ1-2, with unresolved D. This CDR3 reads CASSLEGYGYTF. The CDR3 DNA sequence: TGTGCCAGCAGTTTGGAAGGTTATGGCTACACCTTC.